Detailed here is one TCR beta chain. This clonotype has a handful of counts. Its antigen target is currently unknown. No base quality information exists; no much larger clone differs at one position. The entry originates in a study of T-cell memory formation after mild COVID-19 (dated by TCRdb to the early 2020s). About the full investigation: TCR sequence clusters from the two donors were largely donor specific. The cohort was made up of two young adult volunteers, one female and one male, who were previously healthy. In a couple of donors, T-cell clones that expanded and contracted after mild COVID-19 were followed by sequencing TCRalpha and TCRbeta repertoires longitudinally.

Ficoll-Paque density gradient centrifugation was used to isolate PBMCs. The sample was run on an Illumina NovaSeq 6000. TCRalpha and TCRbeta cDNA libraries were constructed by 5'RACE with constant-segment primers, with sample barcodes and unique molecular identifiers being introduced. Trizol reagent was used to extract RNA from every sample. The libraries were amplified in two PCR steps, and the second step added a second sample barcode and Illumina TruSeq adapters. The libraries were sequenced on an Illumina NovaSeq using 2 x 150 bp paired-end reads. The paper's processing steps were these. The reads were demultiplexed and collapsed into UMI-guided consensus sequences using migec v1.2.7. With mixcr v2.1.11, UMI consensuses were aligned to TRA and TRB V and J templates and assembled into clonotypes. Clonotypes were classified as expanded or contracted when called significant by both edgeR and NoisET, with noise models trained on biological replicates. For edgeR calls, the thresholds were a false discovery rate-adjusted p below 0.01 and a log2 fold-change of 1. As an exploratory analysis of dynamics, max-normalized trajectories of the 1000 most abundant clonotypes were examined with PCA combined with hierarchical clustering. The CD4 or CD8 phenotype of responding clones was assigned using the separately sequenced CD4+ and CD8+ repertoires. The raw public reads went through TCRdb reprocessing: fastp at Q25, MiXCR clone calling, in-frame beta chains kept. All rows with the same CDR3 protein become a single entry with the most common DNA and genes. The V and J calls, along with clone size, are taken from TCRdb and not from the paper's own processing. Across this sample there are 250,000 to 400,000 distinct CDR3 sequences, with approximately 15% seen only once. In total, the top ten clones hold 21% of the sample.

Beyond this particular receptor, the publication reports: The detection of some responding clones in pre-infection memory suggests that pre-existing cross-reactive memory T cells joined the SARS-CoV-2 response. Contracting CD4+ clones appeared mostly in the CM and EM memory subsets, whereas CD8+ clones were enriched in EMRA. Clones that contracted from day 15 to 85 showed balanced CD4/CD8 phenotypes, whereas a second wave of clones that expanded from day 15 to 37 leaned towards CD4+. The second-wave clones that peaked on day 37 were not confirmed to be SARS-CoV-2 specific. Only a couple of mild cases were covered in the study, and larger cohorts including severe cases with pre-infection samples were considered necessary.

Between the V and J ends, shortened by 0 bases and 3 bases respectively, the junction contains 20 bases. The CDR3 contains 18 residues, cysteine and phenylalanine counted. Only the CDR3 DNA stays, 54 bases, in frame from base 1. As encoded in the germline V gene, CDR1 is LGHNA while CDR2 is YSLEER. The TCR was taken from a man between 18 and 29 years old who had mild COVID-19 (a few samples of this study predate the infection). The sample titles of this study are shuffled in the database, so cell type and time point are left out; the donor was told from shared clones. The sequence joins TRBV4-3 to TRBJ1-2; the D gene is possibly TRBD1, with 6 bases matching. Sequences were obtained from PBMCs or a T cell subset sorted from them (not recorded which). The nucleotides are TGCGCCAGCAGCCAAGATCGGCAGGGGACGTTCGATGACTATGGCTACACCTTC. Its amino acids are CASSQDRQGTFDDYGYTF.